This TCR beta chain was recovered during a study of blood T cell repertoires in COVID-19. Study-wide context: Both acute and convalescent COVID-19 samples were obtained from the United States, Italy and Spain. Nucleic acid was either cDNA or gDNA, and it came from T cells, B-cell-depleted T cells, or PBMCs.

The CDR3 totals 13 residues. V lost 3 bases and J 6 bases, leaving 11 bases between the germline ends. CDR1 and CDR2 (germline): MDHEN, SYDVKM. Methods used by the authors: Scientists estimated how many nucleated cells there were by amplifying reference gene primers. The data were produced by immunoSEQ multiplex PCR, yet TCRdb's version contains in-frame clones alone and is incomplete. Clonal size and the V and J genes are those of that table, whereas D and trimming came from the DNA. The table records 130,000 or so clones, more than 70% of them present only once. This TCR came from an older woman with acute or convalescent COVID-19. J is TRBJ1-2 and V is TRBV28, with TRBD1 as a possible D gene (5 bases). The specimen was peripheral blood. The DNA for the CDR3 is TGTGCCAGCAGTTTTGGGGGAGGGGATGGCTACACCTTC. This gives the protein CASSFGGGDGYTF.